This T cell receptor beta chain was documented in a study of shared clonotypes between healthy human individuals. Study-wide background: Plates per donor: three CD4 naive, three CD4 memory, two CD8 naive, one CD8 memory.

150 to 250 ng DNA, 25,000 to 30,000 T cell genomes, went into each sorted-subset replicate PCR. Assay: immunoSEQ multiplex PCR; the TCRdb copy retains only in-frame clones and omits some. Of approximately 1,500,000 clones in the sample, about 96% were seen once. V lost 4 bases, J lost 6 bases, and 13 bases lay in between. The CDR3 consists of 13 residues. The germline CDR1 and CDR2 sequences are SGHKS and YYEKEE (reference sequence). Whole-study results and caveats: For sorted subsets, rarefaction showed incomplete sequencing despite large depth. Non-shared clonotypes had lower generation probabilities than clonotypes shared by all four sorted-subset donors.

With regard to this clone: What it binds is unknown.

This receptor was taken from a man aged 25 to 45 in good health. The chain couples TRBV5-5 to TRBJ1-1; possibly TRBD1 for D (6 bases). Sample: naive CD4+ T cells sorted from blood. Specified subset: CD45RA+ positively selected. CDR3 nucleotides: TGTGCCAGCAGCCGGGCAGGGGTCCCTGAAGCTTTCTTT. It specifies CASSRAGVPEAFF. Looking up the rest from reference TRBV5-5 and TRBJ1-1 gives the full variable domain: DAGVTQSPTHLIKTRGQQVTLRCSPISGHKSVSWYQQVLGQGPQFIFQYYEKEERGRGNFPDRFSARQFPNYSSELNVNALLLGDSALYLCASSRAGVPEAFFGQGTRLTVV.